This T cell receptor (beta chain) was sequenced during a study of neurological immune-mediated disorders. Using its own MiXCR run on the 5' RACE reads, TCRdb lists one record per CDR3 protein. This sample has about 38,000 distinct CDR3 sequences, with more than 9% found just once. Sequencing was done on a sample of CD4+ T cells from blood. This sequence was found in a woman aged 25-40 years with HTLV-1-associated myelopathy (HAM/TSP).

The CDR3 bases are TGCGCCAGCAGCCAATCTATCGGTGAGCAGTTCTTC. Its translation: CASSQSIGEQFF. The gene calls are TRBV4-1 and TRBJ2-1, with D hard to call. The CDR3 consists of 12 residues. V gave up 2 bases and J gave up 9 bases, with 8 bases separating them. The germline V gene has CDR1 MGHRA and CDR2 YSYEKL.